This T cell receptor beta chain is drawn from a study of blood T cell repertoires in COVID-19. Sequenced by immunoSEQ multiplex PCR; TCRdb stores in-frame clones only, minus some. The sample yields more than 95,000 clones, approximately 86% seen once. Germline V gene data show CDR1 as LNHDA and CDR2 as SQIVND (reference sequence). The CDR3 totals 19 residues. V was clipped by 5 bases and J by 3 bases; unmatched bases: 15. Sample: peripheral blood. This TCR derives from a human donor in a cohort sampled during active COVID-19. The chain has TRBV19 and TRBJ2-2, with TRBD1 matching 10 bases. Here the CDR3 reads CASSSWTGGFGADTGELFF. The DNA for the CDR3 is TGTGCCAGTAGTTCCTGGACAGGGGGATTTGGGGCGGACACCGGGGAGCTGTTTTTT.